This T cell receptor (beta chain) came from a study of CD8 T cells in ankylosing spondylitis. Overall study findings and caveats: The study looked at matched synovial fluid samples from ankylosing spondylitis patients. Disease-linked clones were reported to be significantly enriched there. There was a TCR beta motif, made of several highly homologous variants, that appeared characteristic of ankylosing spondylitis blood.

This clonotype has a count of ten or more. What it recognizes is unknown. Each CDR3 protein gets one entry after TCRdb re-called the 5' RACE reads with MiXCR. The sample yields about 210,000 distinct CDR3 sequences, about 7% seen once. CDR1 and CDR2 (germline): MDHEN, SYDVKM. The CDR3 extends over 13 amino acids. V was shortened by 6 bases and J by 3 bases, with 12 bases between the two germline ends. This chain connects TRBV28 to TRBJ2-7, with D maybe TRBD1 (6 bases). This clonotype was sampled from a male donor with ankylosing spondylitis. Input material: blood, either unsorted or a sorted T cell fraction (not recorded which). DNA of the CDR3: TGTGCCAGCAGCCAAATCAGGGGCTACGAGCAGTACTTC. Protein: CASSQIRGYEQYF. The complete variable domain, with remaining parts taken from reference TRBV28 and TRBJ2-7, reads DVKVTQSSRYLVKRTGEKVFLECVQDMDHENMFWYRQDPGLGLRLIYFSYDVKMKEKGDIPEGYSVSREKKERFSLILESASTNQTSMYLCASSQIRGYEQYFGPGTRLTVT.